This T cell receptor beta chain was recorded in a study of B cell selection in AIRE deficiency. Regarding this clone: Its antigen is unknown.

Regulatory T cells were sorted as CD4+CD25hiCD127low/negative. Unrelated healthy donors provided the controls. The authors' processing: Patients' Tregs yielded 45,000 to 60,000 distinct TCRbeta sequences; donors' fewer than 100,000. Repertoires were generated with immunoSEQ multiplex PCR, while TCRdb's copy carries only in-frame clones and drops some. That table supplies the V and J calls and clone size; D and trimming were determined from the DNA. The table lists some 25,000 clones, approximately 90% of them singletons. Per germline, CDR1 SGHKS and CDR2 YYEKEE (reference sequence). This CDR3 is built from 15 residues. V was shortened by 4 bases and J by 6 bases, with 14 bases between the two germline ends. Whole-study results and caveats: Shorter CDR3s marked shared Treg sequences, biased toward few non-templated insertions. Patient Tconv cells held about 31% of Treg sequences shared by healthy donors.

This receptor was identified in a human donor in good health. Sequencing was done on a sample of CD4+CD25+ Tregs sorted from PBMCs. The chain combines TRBV5-5 with TRBJ1-6; D is ambiguous. The CDR3 spells CASSVREQTNSPLHF. CDR3 bases: TGTGCCAGCAGCGTTAGGGAGCAGACTAATTCACCCCTCCACTTT.